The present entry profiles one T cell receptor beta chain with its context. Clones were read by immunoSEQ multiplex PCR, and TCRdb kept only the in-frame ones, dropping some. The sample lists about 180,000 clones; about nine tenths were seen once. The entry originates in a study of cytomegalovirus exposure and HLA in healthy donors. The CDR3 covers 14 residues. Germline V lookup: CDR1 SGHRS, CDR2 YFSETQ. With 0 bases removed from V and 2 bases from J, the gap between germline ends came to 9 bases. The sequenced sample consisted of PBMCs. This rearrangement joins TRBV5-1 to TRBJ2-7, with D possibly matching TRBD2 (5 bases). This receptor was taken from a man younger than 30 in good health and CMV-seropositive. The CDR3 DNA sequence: TGCGCCAGCAGCTTGGGTGGGGAGACCTACGAGCAGTACTTC. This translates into CASSLGGETYEQYF.